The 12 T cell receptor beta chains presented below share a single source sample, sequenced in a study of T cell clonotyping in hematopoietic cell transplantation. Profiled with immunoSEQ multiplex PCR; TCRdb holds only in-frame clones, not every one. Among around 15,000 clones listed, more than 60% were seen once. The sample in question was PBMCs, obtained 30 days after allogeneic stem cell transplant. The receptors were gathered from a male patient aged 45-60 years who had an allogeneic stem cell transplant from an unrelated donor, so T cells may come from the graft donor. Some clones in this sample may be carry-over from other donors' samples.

The CDR3 coding sequence is TGCAGCGTTTTGTCGCCCGGGGGCTACACCTTC. This sequence encodes CSVLSPGGYTF. V is TRBV29-1 and J is TRBJ1-2; D remains ambiguous. This CDR3 has 11 amino acids. Trimming left V 5 bases short and J 8 bases short, with 12 bases between. The germline gives CDR1 SQVTM, CDR2 ANQGSEA. Complete variable domain (other parts from reference TRBV29-1 and TRBJ1-2): SAVISQKPSRDICQRGTSLTIQCQVDSQVTMMFWYRQQPGQSLTLIATANQGSEATYESGFVIDKFPISRPNLTFSTLTVSNMSPEDSSIYLCSVLSPGGYTFGSGTRLTVV.

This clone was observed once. In DNA form, the CDR3 reads TGTGCCAGCAGTTACTCAAATGGTCAGCCCCAGCATTTT. Translating gives CASSYSNGQPQHF. The chain has TRBV6-5 and TRBJ1-5; D is uncertain. This CDR3 spans 13 amino acids. Trimming shortened V by 0 bases and J by 6 bases, and 6 bases separated the two germline ends. Germline-derived CDR1 and CDR2 are MNHEY and SVGAGI.

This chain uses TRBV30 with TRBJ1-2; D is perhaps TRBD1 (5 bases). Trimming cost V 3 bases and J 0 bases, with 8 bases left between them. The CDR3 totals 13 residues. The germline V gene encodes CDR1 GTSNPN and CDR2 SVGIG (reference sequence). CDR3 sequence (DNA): TGTGCCTGGAGGGACAATTCTAACTATGGCTACACCTTC. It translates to CAWRDNSNYGYTF. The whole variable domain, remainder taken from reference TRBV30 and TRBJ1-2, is SQTIHQWPATLVQPVGSPLSLECTVEGTSNPNLYWYRQAAGRGLQLLFYSVGIGQISSEVPQNLSASRPQDRQFILSSKKLLLSDSGFYLCAWRDNSNYGYTFGSGTRLTVV.

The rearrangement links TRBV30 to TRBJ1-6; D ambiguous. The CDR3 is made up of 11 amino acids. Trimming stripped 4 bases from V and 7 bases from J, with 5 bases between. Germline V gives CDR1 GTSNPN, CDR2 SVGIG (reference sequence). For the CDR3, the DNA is TGTGCCTGGAAAGTCAATTCACCCCTCCACTTT. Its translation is CAWKVNSPLHF.

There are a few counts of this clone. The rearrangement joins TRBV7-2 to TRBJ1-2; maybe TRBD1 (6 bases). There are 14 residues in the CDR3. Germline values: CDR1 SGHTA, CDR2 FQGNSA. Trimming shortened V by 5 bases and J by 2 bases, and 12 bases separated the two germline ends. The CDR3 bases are TGTGCCAGCAGCCCCGACAGGCTGAACTATGGCTACACCTTC. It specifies CASSPDRLNYGYTF.

This chain's CDR3 is CASSLMGQGHTEAFF. CDR3 DNA: TGCGCCAGCAGCTTGATGGGACAGGGCCACACTGAAGCTTTCTTT. The chain is built from TRBV5-1 and TRBJ1-1, with 9 bases fitting TRBD1. Per the germline V gene, CDR1 is SGHRS and CDR2 is YFSETQ. The CDR3 loop spans 15 amino acids. V shed 1 base and J 3 bases; nucleotides not matched to a gene: 4. Full variable domain (remainder filled in from reference TRBV5-1 and TRBJ1-1): KAGVTQTPRYLIKTRGQQVTLSCSPISGHRSVSWYQQTPGQGLQFLFEYFSETQRNKGNFPGRFSGRQFSNSRSEMNVSTLELGDSALYLCASSLMGQGHTEAFFGQGTRLTVV.

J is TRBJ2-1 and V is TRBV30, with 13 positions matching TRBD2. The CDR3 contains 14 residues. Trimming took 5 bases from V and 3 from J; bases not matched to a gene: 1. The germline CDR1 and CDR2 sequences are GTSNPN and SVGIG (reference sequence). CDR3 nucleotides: TGTGCCTGGGGACTAGCGGGAGTCTACAATGAGCAGTTCTTC. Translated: CAWGLAGVYNEQFF.

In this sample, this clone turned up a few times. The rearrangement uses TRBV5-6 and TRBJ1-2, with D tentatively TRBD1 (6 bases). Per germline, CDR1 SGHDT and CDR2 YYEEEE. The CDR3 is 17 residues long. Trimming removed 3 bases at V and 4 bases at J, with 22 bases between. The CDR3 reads CASSSRGHLDPFYGYTF. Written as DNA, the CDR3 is TGTGCCAGCAGCTCCAGGGGCCACCTGGACCCTTTCTATGGCTACACCTTC.

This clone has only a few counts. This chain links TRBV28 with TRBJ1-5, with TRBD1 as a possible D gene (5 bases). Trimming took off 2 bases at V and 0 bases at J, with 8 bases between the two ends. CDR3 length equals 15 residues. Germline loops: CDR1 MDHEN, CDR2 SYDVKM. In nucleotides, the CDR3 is TGTGCCAGCAGTTTAGGAGGGGTTAGCAATCAGCCCCAGCATTTT. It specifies CASSLGGVSNQPQHF.

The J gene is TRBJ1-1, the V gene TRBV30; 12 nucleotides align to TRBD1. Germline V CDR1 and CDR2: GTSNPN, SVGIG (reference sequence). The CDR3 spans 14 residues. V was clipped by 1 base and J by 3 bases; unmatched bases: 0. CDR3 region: CAWSGDRGHTEAFF. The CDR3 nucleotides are TGTGCCTGGAGTGGGGACAGGGGGCACACTGAAGCTTTCTTT.

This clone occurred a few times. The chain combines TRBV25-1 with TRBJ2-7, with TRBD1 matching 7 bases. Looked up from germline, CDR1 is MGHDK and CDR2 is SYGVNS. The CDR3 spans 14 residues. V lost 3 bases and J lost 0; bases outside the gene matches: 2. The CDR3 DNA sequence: TGTGCCAGCAGTGAGGACAGGTTCTCCTACGAGCAGTACTTC. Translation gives CASSEDRFSYEQYF.

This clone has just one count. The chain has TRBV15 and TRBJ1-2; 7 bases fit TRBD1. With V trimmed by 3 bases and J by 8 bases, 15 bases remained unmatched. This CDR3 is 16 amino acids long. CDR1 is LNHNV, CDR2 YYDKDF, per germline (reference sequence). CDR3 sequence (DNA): TGTGCCACCAGCAGGACAGGGTCGGTTGCGTTGGGCGGCTACACCTTC. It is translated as CATSRTGSVALGGYTF. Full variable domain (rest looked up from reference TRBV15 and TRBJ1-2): DAMVIQNPRYQVTQFGKPVTLSCSQTLNHNVMYWYQQKSSQAPKLLFHYYDKDFNNEADTPDNFQSRRPNTSFCFLDIRSPGLGDTAMYLCATSRTGSVALGGYTFGSGTRLTVV.